The 15 T cell receptor beta chains reported below all come from one sample, sequenced in a study of CD4+ T cells in melanoma. Sequenced by immunoSEQ multiplex PCR; TCRdb stores in-frame clones only, minus some. Of some 13,000 clones in the sample, roughly 80% are singletons; the top ten hold approximately 17%. Sequenced sample: cells from a culture (not recorded whether cultured in vitro). The receptor set was obtained from a human donor with melanoma.

This sequence joins TRBV19 and TRBJ1-1; TRBD1 might be the D (5 bases). Germline V CDR1 and CDR2: LNHDA, SQIVND (reference sequence). The CDR3 is 14 amino acids. V was shortened by 10 bases and J by 0 bases, with 15 bases between the two germline ends. This chain's CDR3 is CATTGQTMNTEAFF. The CDR3 DNA reads TGTGCCACCACGGGGCAGACTATGAACACTGAAGCTTTCTTT.

To note about this clone: Other DNA sequences from this sample encode an identical CDR3 as well. The rearrangement joins TRBV5-1 to TRBJ2-5; TRBD1 matches at 11 bases. There are 13 residues in the CDR3. The J segment lost 5 bases and the V segment lost 4 bases, leaving 1 base of the junction unmatched. The germline V gene encodes CDR1 SGHRS and CDR2 YFSETQ. CDR3 in amino acids: CASSRDRGETQYF. The CDR3 DNA is TGCGCCAGCAGCCGGGACAGGGGGGAGACCCAGTACTTC.

The table lists this clone with a few counts. The chain uses TRBV5-1 and TRBJ2-1; D might be TRBD2 (6 bases). Trimming removed 0 bases at V and 6 bases at J, with 13 bases between. CDR1 and CDR2 (germline): SGHRS, YFSETQ. CDR3 size: 15 residues. The DNA for the CDR3 is TGCGCCAGCAGCTTGGACCGGGGAGGAGTCAATGAGCAGTTCTTC. It encodes CASSLDRGGVNEQFF.

V and J are TRBV5-1 and TRBJ2-3; no definite D call. The V and J ends lost 6 bases and 1 base respectively, with 9 bases between them. Germline CDR1 SGHRS, CDR2 YFSETQ. CDR3 length: 13 residues. The CDR3 is CASTFSRTDTQYF. CDR3 in DNA: TGCGCCAGCACTTTTTCTCGCACAGATACGCAGTATTTT.

The V gene is TRBV6-6, the J gene TRBJ2-7; tentatively, D is TRBD2 (6 bases). Trimming removed 8 bases at V and 4 bases at J, with 12 bases between. This CDR3 is built from 12 residues. Germline values: CDR1 MNHNY, CDR2 SVGAGI (reference sequence). In nucleotides, the CDR3 is TGTGCCAGCGGTCCAGGAGGGTACGAGCAGTACTTC. Its protein is CASGPGGYEQYF.

V usage is TRBV5-8 and J usage is TRBJ2-3; the D call may be TRBD1 or TRBD2 (5 bases each). Trimming took 4 bases from V and 2 from J, leaving 20 bases between them. The length of the CDR3 is 17 residues. Germline lookup yields CDR1 SGHTS and CDR2 YDEGEE. The CDR3 sequence is CASSREGTGGVTDTQYF. The CDR3 region has the DNA TGTGCCAGCAGCCGAGAAGGGACGGGCGGTGTCACAGATACGCAGTATTTT.

The rearrangement links TRBV20-1 to TRBJ1-2, with D unclear. V lost 0 bases to trimming and J lost 8 bases, with 4 bases between them. Germline lookup yields CDR1 DFQATT and CDR2 SNEGSKA (reference sequence). The CDR3 extends over 10 amino acids. The CDR3 region is CSARDTGYTF. Here the CDR3 DNA reads TGCAGTGCTAGAGACACGGGCTACACCTTC.

The chain is built from TRBV9 and TRBJ2-3; 10 positions match TRBD2. Per the germline V gene, CDR1 is SGDLS and CDR2 is YYNGEE. The CDR3 runs to 18 residues. After removal of 3 bases from V and 2 bases from J, the junction contained 12 bases not matched to a gene. The CDR3 nucleotides are TGTGCCAGCAGCGGGAGGTTGGCTAGCGGGGGCATCACAGATACGCAGTATTTT. Amino acids: CASSGRLASGGITDTQYF.

This clone was detected once. V is TRBV5-1 and J is TRBJ2-7; TRBD1 might be the D (6 bases). CDR1 SGHRS and CDR2 YFSETQ come from the germline V gene. Between the trimmed V and J ends, which lost 4 bases and 2 bases, there was a span of 16 bases. The CDR3 sequence is 15 residues long. The CDR3 region is CASSDLRKGAYEQYF. The DNA for the CDR3 is TGCGCCAGCAGCGACTTGCGAAAGGGGGCCTACGAGCAGTACTTC.

The chain links TRBV7-9 to TRBJ2-5, with 9 bases matching TRBD1. There are 17 residues in the CDR3. The junction had 6 bases not matched to a gene; V was cut back by 0 bases and J by 1 base. The germline V gene has CDR1 SEHNR and CDR2 FQNEAQ (reference sequence). CDR3 bases: TGTGCCAGCAGCTTAGCTCGGACAGGGGAACTCCAAGAGACCCAGTACTTC. This translates into CASSLARTGELQETQYF.

The chain is built from TRBV6-6 and TRBJ1-6, with unresolved D. This CDR3 comprises 15 residues. V lost 6 bases, J lost 5 bases, and 14 bases lay in between. Germline V gives CDR1 MNHNY, CDR2 SVGAGI (reference sequence). As DNA, the CDR3 is TGTGCCAGCAGAGGAAAGGACCGAGATAATTCACCCCTCCACTTT. Translating it yields CASRGKDRDNSPLHF.

This clone was counted a single time. The chain is built from TRBV30 and TRBJ1-2, with D possibly matching TRBD1 (5 bases). Trimming pared 3 bases from V and 7 bases from J, leaving 15 bases between. Germline CDR1 and CDR2: GTSNPN and SVGIG (reference sequence). The CDR3 length is 13 residues. CDR3 sequence reads: CAWRTSGAGGYTF. The CDR3 DNA is TGTGCCTGGAGGACCAGCGGGGCGGGTGGCTACACCTTC.

V and J are TRBV30 and TRBJ2-3, with TRBD1 matching over 9 bases. Trimming took 4 bases from V and 2 from J; bases not matched to a gene: 4. Germline CDR1 is GTSNPN and CDR2 is SVGIG (reference sequence). This CDR3 spans 14 amino acids. CDR3 sequence: CAWTQGASTDTQYF. CDR3 nucleotide sequence: TGTGCCTGGACACAGGGGGCCTCCACAGATACGCAGTATTTT.

This clone was seen only a few times. The chain carries TRBV7-8 and TRBJ1-5; no clear D gene. The V end was cut by 4 bases, the J end by 8 bases, with 12 bases between. The CDR3 has 13 residues. Germline V lookup: CDR1 SGHVS, CDR2 FQNEAQ. The CDR3 DNA sequence: TGTGCCAGCAGCTCCGAAAGACTCGAGCCCCAGCATTTT. Its protein product is CASSSERLEPQHF.

This clone appeared a single time. The chain couples TRBV19 to TRBJ1-2, with TRBD1 as a possible D gene (6 bases). Between the trimmed V and J ends, which lost 1 base and 3 bases, there was a span of 9 bases. CDR1 and CDR2 (germline): LNHDA, SQIVND (reference sequence). CDR3 size: 14 residues. The CDR3 is CASSIGTGYYGYTF. The CDR3 coding sequence is TGTGCCAGTAGTATAGGAACAGGGTACTATGGCTACACCTTC.